This T cell receptor (beta chain) was recorded in a study of blood T cell repertoires in COVID-19. Study in general: Material from acute and convalescent COVID-19 was sourced from the United States, Italy and Spain. Sources were T cells, B-cell-depleted T cells, or PBMCs; the material itself was cDNA or gDNA.

CDR1 is SGHRS, CDR2 YFSETQ, per germline. The junction had 5 bases not matched to a gene; V was cut back by 5 bases and J by 1 base. The CDR3 contains 15 residues. Under the authors' procedure: Reference gene primer amplification gave estimated nucleated cell counts. Using immunoSEQ multiplex PCR, the repertoire was profiled, and TCRdb retains in-frame clones only, with some absent. The V and J calls and clone size were taken over from that table, and D and trimming were inferred from the DNA. The table lists some 110,000 clones, approximately 80% of them singletons, with around 14% in the top ten. Material: peripheral blood. This TCR was sampled from a woman aged 55-69 years with acute or convalescent COVID-19. This chain links TRBV5-1 with TRBJ2-1; TRBD2 matches 8 bases. For the CDR3, the DNA is TGCGCCAGCAGTTACGGGGGGGCGTCCTACAATGAGCAGTTCTTC. Translated: CASSYGGASYNEQFF.